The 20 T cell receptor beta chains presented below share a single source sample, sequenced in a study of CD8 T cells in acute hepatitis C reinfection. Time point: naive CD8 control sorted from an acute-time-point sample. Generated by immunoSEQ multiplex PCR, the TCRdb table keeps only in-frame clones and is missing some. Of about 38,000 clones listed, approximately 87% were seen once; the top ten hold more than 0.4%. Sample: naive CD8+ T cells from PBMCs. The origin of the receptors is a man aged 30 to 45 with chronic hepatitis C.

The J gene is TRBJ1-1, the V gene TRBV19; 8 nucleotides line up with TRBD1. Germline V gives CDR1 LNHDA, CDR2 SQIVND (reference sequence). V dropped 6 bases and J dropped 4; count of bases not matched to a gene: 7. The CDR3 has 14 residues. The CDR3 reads CASSLGQGGTEAFF. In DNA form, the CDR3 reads TGTGCCAGTAGCTTAGGACAGGGCGGCACTGAAGCTTTCTTT.

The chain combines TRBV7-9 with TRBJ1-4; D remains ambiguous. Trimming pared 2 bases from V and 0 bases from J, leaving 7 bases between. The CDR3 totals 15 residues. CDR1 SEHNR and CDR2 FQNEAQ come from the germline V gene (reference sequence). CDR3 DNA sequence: TGTGCCAGCAGCTTAAACGTTGCAACTAATGAAAAACTGTTTTTT. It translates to CASSLNVATNEKLFF.

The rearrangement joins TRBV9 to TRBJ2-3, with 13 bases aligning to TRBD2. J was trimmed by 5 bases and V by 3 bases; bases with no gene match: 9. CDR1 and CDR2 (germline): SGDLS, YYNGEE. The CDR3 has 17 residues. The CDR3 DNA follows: TGTGCCAGCAGCGCCACTACTAGCGGGAGGGAGTTAGATACGCAGTATTTT. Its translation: CASSATTSGRELDTQYF.

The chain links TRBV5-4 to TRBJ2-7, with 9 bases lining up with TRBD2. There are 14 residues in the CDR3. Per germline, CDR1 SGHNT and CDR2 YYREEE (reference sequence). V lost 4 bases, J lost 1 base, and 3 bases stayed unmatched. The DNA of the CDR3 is TGTGCCAGCAGCACCGGACTAGCGTCCTACGAGCAGTACTTC. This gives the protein CASSTGLASYEQYF.

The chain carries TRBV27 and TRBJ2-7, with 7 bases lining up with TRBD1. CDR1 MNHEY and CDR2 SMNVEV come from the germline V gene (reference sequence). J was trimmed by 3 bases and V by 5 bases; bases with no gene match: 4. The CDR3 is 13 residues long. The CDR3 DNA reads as TGTGCCAGCAGTATTGGGACAGACTACGAGCAGTACTTC. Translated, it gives CASSIGTDYEQYF.

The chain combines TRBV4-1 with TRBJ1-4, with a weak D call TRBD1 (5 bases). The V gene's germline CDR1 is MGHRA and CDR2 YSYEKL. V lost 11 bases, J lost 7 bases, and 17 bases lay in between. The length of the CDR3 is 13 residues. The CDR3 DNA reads TGCGCCTCCCAACGGGACTACGGTGAAAAACTGTTTTTT. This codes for CASQRDYGEKLFF.

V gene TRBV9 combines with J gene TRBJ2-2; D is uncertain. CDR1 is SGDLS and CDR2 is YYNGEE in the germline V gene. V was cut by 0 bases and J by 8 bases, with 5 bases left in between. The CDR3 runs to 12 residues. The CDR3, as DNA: TGTGCCAGCAGCGTAGACTCGGGGGAGCTGTTTTTT. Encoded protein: CASSVDSGELFF.

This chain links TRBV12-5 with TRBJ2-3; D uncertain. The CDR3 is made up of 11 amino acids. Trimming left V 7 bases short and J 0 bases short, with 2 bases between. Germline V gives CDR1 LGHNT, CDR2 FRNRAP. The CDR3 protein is CASDSTDTQYF. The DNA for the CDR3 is TGTGCTAGTGACAGCACAGATACGCAGTATTTT.

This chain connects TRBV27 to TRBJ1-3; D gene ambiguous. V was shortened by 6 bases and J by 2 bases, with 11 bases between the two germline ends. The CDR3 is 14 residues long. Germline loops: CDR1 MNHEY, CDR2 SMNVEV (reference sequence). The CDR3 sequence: CASSPRLAGNTIYF. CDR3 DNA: TGTGCCAGCAGCCCCCGTCTTGCTGGAAACACCATATATTTT.

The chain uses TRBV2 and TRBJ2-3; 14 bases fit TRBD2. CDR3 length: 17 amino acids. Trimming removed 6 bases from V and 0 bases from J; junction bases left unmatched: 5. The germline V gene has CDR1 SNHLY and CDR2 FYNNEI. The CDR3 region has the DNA TGTGCCAGCAGCTTTGGACTAGCGGGGGGAAGCACAGATACGCAGTATTTT. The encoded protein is CASSFGLAGGSTDTQYF.

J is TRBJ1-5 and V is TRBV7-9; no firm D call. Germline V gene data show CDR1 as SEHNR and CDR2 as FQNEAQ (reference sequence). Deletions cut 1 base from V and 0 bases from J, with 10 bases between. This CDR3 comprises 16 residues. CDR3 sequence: CASSLDPAYSNQPQHF. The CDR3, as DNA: TGTGCCAGCAGCTTAGATCCAGCGTATAGCAATCAGCCCCAGCATTTT.

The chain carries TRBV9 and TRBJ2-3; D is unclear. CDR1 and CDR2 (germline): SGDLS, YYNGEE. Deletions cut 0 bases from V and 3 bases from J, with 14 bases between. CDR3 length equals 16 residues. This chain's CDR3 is CASSVADLVRTDTQYF. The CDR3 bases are TGTGCCAGCAGCGTAGCTGATCTGGTTCGAACAGATACGCAGTATTTT.

In DNA form, the CDR3 reads TGTGCCAGGACTAAGGACAGCAACTATGGCTACACCTTC. It translates to CARTKDSNYGYTF. V usage is TRBV2 and J usage is TRBJ1-2, with D possibly matching TRBD1 (6 bases). CDR1 is SNHLY, CDR2 FYNNEI, per germline. The V gene lost 9 bases and the J gene lost 2 bases, with 13 bases spanning the gap. There are 13 residues in the CDR3. The full variable domain, its missing parts supplied by reference TRBV2 and TRBJ1-2, is EPEVTQTPSHQVTQMGQEVILRCVPISNHLYFYWYRQILGQKVEFLVSFYNNEISEKSEIFDDQFSVERPDGSNFTLKIRSTKLEDSAMYFCARTKDSNYGYTFGSGTRLTVV.

The CDR3 DNA sequence: TGTGCCAGCAGCTTCTCCCGTAGCGGGACCTCCTACAATGAGCAGTTCTTC. It translates to CASSFSRSGTSYNEQFF. The J gene is TRBJ2-1, the V gene TRBV7-9; 8 bases are a match to TRBD2. The CDR3 has 17 amino acids. V shed 3 bases and J 0 bases; nucleotides not matched to a gene: 7. Germline V CDR1 and CDR2: SEHNR, FQNEAQ (reference sequence).

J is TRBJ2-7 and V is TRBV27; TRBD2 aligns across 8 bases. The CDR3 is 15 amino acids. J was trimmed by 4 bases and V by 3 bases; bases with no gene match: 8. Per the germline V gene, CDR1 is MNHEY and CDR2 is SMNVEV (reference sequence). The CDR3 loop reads CASSFGSGALYEQYF. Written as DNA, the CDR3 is TGTGCCAGCAGTTTTGGTAGCGGGGCTCTTTACGAGCAGTACTTC.

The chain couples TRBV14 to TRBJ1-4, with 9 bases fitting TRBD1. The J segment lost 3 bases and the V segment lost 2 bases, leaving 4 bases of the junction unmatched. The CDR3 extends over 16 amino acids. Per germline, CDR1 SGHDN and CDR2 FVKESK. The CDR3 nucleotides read TGTGCCAGCAGCCAACTACAGGGGGCGTCTAATGAAAAACTGTTTTTT. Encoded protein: CASSQLQGASNEKLFF.

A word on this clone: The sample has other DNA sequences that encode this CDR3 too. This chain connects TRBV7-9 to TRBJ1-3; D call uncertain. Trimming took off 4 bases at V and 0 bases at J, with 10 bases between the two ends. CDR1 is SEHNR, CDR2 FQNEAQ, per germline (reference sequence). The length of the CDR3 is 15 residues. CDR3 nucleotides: TGTGCCAGCAGCTCGACGGGAAGCTCTGGAAACACCATATATTTT. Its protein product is CASSSTGSSGNTIYF.

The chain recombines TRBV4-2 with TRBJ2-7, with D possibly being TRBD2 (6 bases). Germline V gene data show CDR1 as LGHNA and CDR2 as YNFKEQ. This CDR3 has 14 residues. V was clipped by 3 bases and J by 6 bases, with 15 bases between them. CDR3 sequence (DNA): TGTGCCAGCAGCCAGGGACGGGACTCCCTCGAGCAGTACTTC. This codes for CASSQGRDSLEQYF.

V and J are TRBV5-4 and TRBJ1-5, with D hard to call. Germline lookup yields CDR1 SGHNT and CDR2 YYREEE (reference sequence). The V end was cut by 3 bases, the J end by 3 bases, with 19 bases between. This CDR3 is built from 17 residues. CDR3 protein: CASSSIERQLFNQPQHF. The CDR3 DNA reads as TGTGCCAGCAGCTCCATAGAAAGGCAGCTATTCAATCAGCCCCAGCATTTT.

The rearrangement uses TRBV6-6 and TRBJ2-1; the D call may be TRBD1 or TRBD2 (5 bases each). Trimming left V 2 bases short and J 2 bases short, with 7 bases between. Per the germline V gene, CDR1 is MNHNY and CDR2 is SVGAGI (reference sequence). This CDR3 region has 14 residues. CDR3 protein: CASSYEGTYNEQFF. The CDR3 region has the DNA TGTGCCAGCAGTTACGAGGGGACCTACAATGAGCAGTTCTTC.